This T cell receptor beta chain was found in a study of cytomegalovirus exposure and HLA in healthy donors (dated by TCRdb to 2017 to 2019). Regarding the study in general: According to an earlier analysis of several hundred of the donors, about 180 million T cells yielded 90 million to 130 million unique TCR beta sequences and 276 Gb of sequence data. Among about 360 genotyped donors of the cohort, an average of about 240,000 unique TCR beta nucleotide sequences were sequenced per donor, roughly a sixth of them non-productive. In the later analysis, no new phenotypic data were used to find candidate immune exposures; instead, reliance was placed on TCR beta sequences and their occurrence across donors. Genome-wide SNP genotypes for about 55% of the roughly 670 donors were used in a later genetic analysis, which treated that subset as a discovery cohort. The T cell repertoires of some 670 subjects were profiled by immunosequencing and related to cytomegalovirus serostatus. In addition to the first cohort of 650 to 750 subjects, a separate validation cohort of 120 different subjects was used. All discovery cohort repertoires had been generated on a single sequencing platform. The number of typed donors differed by locus: roughly 629-640 for A, B, C, DRB1 and DQB1; 500 to 550 for DQA1; 600 to 610 for DPA1; and roughly 470 for DPB1. About 310 gigabases of sequencing data and tens of millions of unique TCR sequences were included in an early release covering around 600 HLA-typed donors. Donor age, sex, ethnicity and CMV serostatus were collected together with the repertoire data. In an earlier analysis of 587 of the donors, high-throughput TCR beta sequencing was used to judge whether each TCR beta V gene segment behaved as functional or pseudogenic. Because of strong linkage in the cohort, four or five DR-DQ haplotypes were treated as single units for association and clustering. The genetic ancestry cluster associated with self-reported Caucasian donors included about four fifths of the approximately 430 genotyped donors. HLA typing included class I and class II loci at four-digit resolution. To study patterns of TCR occurrence, a later analysis re-analyzed previously published TCR beta repertoires from 650 to 750 donors and added high-resolution HLA genotyping. The study was designed to test whether signatures of past pathogen exposure could be identified by cataloging public T cell receptors. To predict cytomegalovirus infection status, the study combined high-throughput TCR immunosequencing, statistical association of individual TCRs with disease status, and machine learning. Beyond this particular receptor, the publication reports: The authors suggested that the approach could potentially be generalized to other disease states and immunological phenotypes. A group of highly shared sequence variants was considered likely to be a technical artifact of the sequencing pipeline. A further reported finding was that TCR beta sequences accurately predicted the HLA-A and HLA-B alleles for most subjects in the first cohort. Because HLA typing was missing for some donors at each locus, association tests included only the typed subset. In a later analysis, HLA-associated TCR beta chains were found to be more clonally expanded and to have lower generation probabilities than equally common non-associated chains. In the study, 150 to 200 TCR beta chains were listed as associated with cytomegalovirus. In vitro tests confirmed that a few of the cytomegalovirus-associated TCR beta chains recognize cytomegalovirus antigens. In a later analysis, TCR association rates were found to vary across HLA loci, with the most associated TCRs seen for DRB1 alleles and the fewest for HLA-C alleles. An earlier analysis of several hundred of the donors showed that most TCR beta V segments appeared in productive rearrangements either about 87% or about 30% of the time, which broadly matched IMGT annotations. Compared with the roughly 710-donor mean, donors in an Asian-associated ancestry cluster had fewer N-insertions in productive TCRs, according to a later genetic analysis. The classifier was reported to diagnose cytomegalovirus status with high specificity and sensitivity in both the original cohort and the validation cohort. Linkage disequilibrium might explain the correlated functional status among segregating V segments, but an unknown experimental factor could not be excluded. A later genetic analysis associated a missense DCLRE1C variant with V-gene and J-gene trimming of TCR beta chains, and an independent cohort replicated the association. Most TCR sequences were observed very rarely across donors, whereas some public TCRs were present in many individuals. A later analysis reported that several top co-occurrence clusters appeared linked to parvovirus B19, influenza, CMV and Epstein-Barr virus. The 87-base-pair reads could not distinguish some IMGT-functional V segments, including TRBV6-2 and TRBV6-3, so those segments were excluded. The presence/absence analyses assumed that sequencing depth was roughly uniform across donors, and that assumption may not be true. The earlier analysis of fewer than 750 of the donors excluded 15 to 20 rarely observed V segments, including chromosome 9 orphons, because counts were too low. The cohort was sequenced for TCR beta chains only, and without alpha or paired-chain data the features that could be detected were limited. Immune exposure information for the cohort was limited to CMV serostatus. A later analysis associated 16,951 TCR beta sequences with specific HLA alleles at a false discovery rate of 0.05. Most CMV-associated TCR beta chains appeared to be HLA-restricted in a later analysis, and the HLA associations seemed to be driven largely by CMV exposure. Assigning TCR associations to individual alleles was difficult when HLA alleles, especially DR and DQ, strongly co-occurred.

The CDR3 runs 14 residues from the cysteine to the phenylalanine. CDR3 DNA only is kept here, 42 bases in frame from base 1. V loses 5 bases at its end and J loses 5 bases; junction bases beyond the gene matches: 7. Looking up the germline V gene yields CDR1 SGHNT and CDR2 YENEEA. The cohort consisted of approximately 690 healthy bone marrow donors. Cohort members were all nominally healthy when sampled, although unrecorded immune exposures were likely present. The donor tested CMV seropositive and was one of the 289 seropositive cohort members. A peripheral blood sample was collected from each donor, and TCR beta sequencing was performed on peripheral blood mononuclear cells. Genomic DNA was extracted from the blood cell samples with the Qiagen DNeasy Blood Extraction Kit. About this clone: It has no known antigen specificity.

Library preparation was by the immunoSEQ multiplex PCR assay. The multiplex PCR relied on a mix of 60 forward primers for TCR Vbeta segments and 13 reverse primers for TCR Jbeta segments. The CDR3 region of rearranged TCR beta genes was amplified from genomic DNA with a multiplex PCR assay. The amplified TCR beta libraries were sequenced on the Illumina HiSeq System as 87-base-pair reads. As for the original processing: In a later analysis, about 80 million unique TCR beta chains were counted across the roughly 670 repertoires, and approximately 11 million of these chains were shared by at least two donors. To remove PCR and sequencing errors, raw reads were error-corrected and collapsed into unique sequences using a nearest-neighbor algorithm that merged closely related sequences. CDR3 sequences were aligned to IMGT reference sequences to assign V, D and J gene segments. For a sequence to be retained, a match of at least six nucleotides to both a V gene segment and a J gene segment was required. Rearrangements were called productive when the CDR3 lacked stop codons and stayed in frame with V and J; all others were non-productive. Following IMGT convention, CDR3 was defined as the stretch from the second conserved V-encoded cysteine up to the conserved J-encoded phenylalanine. Sequences without an unambiguous match to a single V gene segment were excluded from the earlier analysis of 450 to 650 of the donors. In an earlier analysis of approximately 610 of the donors, V segments were called functional above 56.7% productive rearrangements and were called segregating when the between-donor standard deviation exceeded 5%. A statistical classification framework was built to diagnose cytomegalovirus status from the catalog of TCR beta chain sequences. A later analysis assigned V and J genes by comparing TCR nucleotide sequences with IMGT/GENE-DB human TR gene sequences. A later analysis assigned CDR3 sequences and most-parsimonious VDJ recombination scenarios with the TCRdist pipeline. In a later analysis, each TCR beta chain was defined by its CDR3 amino acid sequence together with its V-gene family, and reads without a unique V-gene family were excluded. A later analysis removed over 500 highly shared, low-generation-probability nucleotide sequences to deal with suspected cross-contamination and a sequencing artifact. In a later analysis, a clonal expansion index was calculated for each public chain from normalized within-repertoire ranks of inferred template counts. In a later analysis, generation probabilities were computed with a VDJ recombination model fitted to out-of-frame rearrangements, and the resulting probabilities were checked against IGoR. In a later analysis, TCR-TCR, TCR-HLA and TCR-CMV co-occurrence was scored with hypergeometric tests, and a repertoire-size bias correction was applied to TCR pairs. False discovery rates were estimated in a later analysis by permuting HLA or CMV assignments 20 times. In a later analysis, co-occurring TCRs were grouped using DBSCAN, with TCRdist sequence similarity added in when clustering inside HLA-allele-positive subsets. Repertoires with fewer than 30,000 or more than 120,000 public chains were left out of co-occurrence clustering, as were five repertoires with anomalous nucleotide sharing. The table comes from immuneACCESS by way of TCRdb, which keeps in-frame sequences with V and J called. Part of the clones is missing from these tables; in studies checked, under half for an unresolved V gene and the rest for unknown reasons. V, J and clone size are those of that table, while D and trimming were read from the DNA. In this sample's table one finds more than 75,000 clones. The ten most abundant clones make up 15% of the sample.

This chain joins TRBV11-3 to TRBJ2-5, with TRBD1 matching 8 junction bases. The receptor comes from a man in his forties or fifties in good health and CMV-seropositive. What was sequenced was PBMCs. The nucleotide sequence reads as follows: TGTGCCAGCAGCCAGGGACAGGCAAGGGAGACCCAGTACTTC. Translated, this gives CASSQGQARETQYF.